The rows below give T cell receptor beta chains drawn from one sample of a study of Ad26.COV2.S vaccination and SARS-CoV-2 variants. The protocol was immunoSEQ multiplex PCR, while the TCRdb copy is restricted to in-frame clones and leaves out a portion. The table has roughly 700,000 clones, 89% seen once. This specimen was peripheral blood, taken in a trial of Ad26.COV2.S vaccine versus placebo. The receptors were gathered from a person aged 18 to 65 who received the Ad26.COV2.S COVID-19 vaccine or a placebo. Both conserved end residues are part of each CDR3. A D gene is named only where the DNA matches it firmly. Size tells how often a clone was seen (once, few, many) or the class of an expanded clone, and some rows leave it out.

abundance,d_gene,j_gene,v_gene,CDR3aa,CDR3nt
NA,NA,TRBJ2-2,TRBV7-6,CASSLGTALTGELFF,TGTGCCAGCAGCTTAGGGACAGCCCTTACCGGGGAGCTGTTTTTT
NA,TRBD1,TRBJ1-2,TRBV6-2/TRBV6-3,CASSLGDRSGYTF,TGTGCCAGCAGTTTGGGGGACAGAAGTGGCTACACCTTC
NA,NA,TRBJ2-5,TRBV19,CASSIETGPQTQYF,TGTGCCAGTAGTATAGAAACAGGTCCGCAGACCCAGTACTTC
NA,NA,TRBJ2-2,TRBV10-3,CAISESAPTGELFF,TGTGCCATCAGTGAGTCGGCACCCACCGGGGAGCTGTTTTTT
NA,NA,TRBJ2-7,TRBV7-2,CASSLGQRRYEQYF,TGTGCCAGCAGCTTAGGCCAGCGGCGCTACGAGCAGTACTTC
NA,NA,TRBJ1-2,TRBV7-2,CASSKRGVSWYGYTF,TGTGCCAGCAGCAAAAGGGGTGTCTCATGGTATGGCTACACCTTC
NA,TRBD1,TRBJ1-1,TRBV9,CASSVALTGAGTEAFF,TGTGCCAGCAGCGTAGCGTTAACAGGGGCGGGCACTGAAGCTTTCTTT
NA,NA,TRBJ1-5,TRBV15,CATSRDKSGGNQPQHF,TGTGCCACCAGCAGAGATAAGTCCGGTGGCAATCAGCCCCAGCATTTT
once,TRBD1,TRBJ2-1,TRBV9,CASSVERSDRGDEQFF,TGTGCCAGCAGCGTAGAGCGATCGGACAGGGGCGATGAGCAGTTCTTC
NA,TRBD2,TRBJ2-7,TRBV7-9,CASSLAGVLAGSEQYF,TGTGCCAGCAGCTTAGCGGGGGTACTAGCGGGGAGCGAGCAGTACTTC
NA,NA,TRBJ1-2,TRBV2,CASMGGSYGYTF,TGTGCCAGCATGGGGGGTTCCTATGGCTACACCTTC
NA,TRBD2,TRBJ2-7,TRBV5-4,CASSPSLAGGPDEQYF,TGTGCCAGCAGCCCCTCCTTAGCGGGAGGGCCTGACGAGCAGTACTTC
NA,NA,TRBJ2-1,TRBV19,CASSSRGEEQFF,TGTGCCAGTAGCTCCCGCGGGGAGGAGCAGTTCTTC
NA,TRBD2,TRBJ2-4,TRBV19,CASSEGRDIQYF,TGTGCCAGTAGTGAAGGGAGGGACATTCAGTACTTC
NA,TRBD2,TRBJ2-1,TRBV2,CASSEILAGGTEQFF,TGTGCCAGCAGTGAAATCCTAGCGGGGGGTACTGAGCAGTTCTTC
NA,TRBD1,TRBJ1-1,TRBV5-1,CASSAGQGRNTEAFF,TGCGCCAGCAGCGCCGGACAGGGGAGGAACACTGAAGCTTTCTTT
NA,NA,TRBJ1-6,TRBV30,CAWSDADRSSYNSPLHF,TGTGCCTGGAGTGATGCAGACAGGAGCTCCTATAATTCACCCCTCCACTTT
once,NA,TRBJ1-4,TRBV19,CASSPPSAQVGKLFF,TGTGCCAGTAGTCCCCCGTCCGCACAGGTCGGAAAACTGTTTTTT
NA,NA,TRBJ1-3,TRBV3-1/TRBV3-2,CASSQDRGSPAGNTIYF,TGTGCCAGCAGCCAAGATAGAGGGTCCCCTGCTGGAAACACCATATATTTT
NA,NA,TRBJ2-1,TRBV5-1,CASALAAGSYNEQFF,TGCGCCAGTGCCTTGGCCGCGGGCTCCTACAATGAGCAGTTCTTC
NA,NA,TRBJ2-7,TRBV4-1,CASSQVVGASYEQYF,TGCGCCAGCAGCCAAGTAGTGGGAGCCTCCTACGAGCAGTACTTC
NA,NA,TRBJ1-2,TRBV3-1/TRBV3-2,CASSQIGQAGAGYTF,TGTGCCAGCAGCCAGATAGGGCAGGCCGGGGCGGGCTACACCTTC
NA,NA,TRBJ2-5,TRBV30,CAWSVGEKETQYF,TGTGCCTGGAGTGTAGGGGAGAAAGAGACCCAGTACTTC
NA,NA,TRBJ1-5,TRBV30,CAWSVEGQPQHF,TGTGCCTGGAGTGTAGAAGGTCAGCCCCAGCATTTT